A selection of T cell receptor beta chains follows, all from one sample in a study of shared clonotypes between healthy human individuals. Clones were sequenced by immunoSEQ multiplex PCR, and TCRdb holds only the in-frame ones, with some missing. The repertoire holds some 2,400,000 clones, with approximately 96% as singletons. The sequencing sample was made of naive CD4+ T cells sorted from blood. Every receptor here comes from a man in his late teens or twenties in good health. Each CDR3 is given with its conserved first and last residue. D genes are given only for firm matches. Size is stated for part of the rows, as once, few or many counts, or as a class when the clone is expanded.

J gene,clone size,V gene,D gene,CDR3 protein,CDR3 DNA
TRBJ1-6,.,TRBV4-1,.,CASSLGPQSSYNSPLHF,TGCGCCAGCAGCCTCGGACCGCAAAGCTCCTATAATTCACCCCTCCACTTT
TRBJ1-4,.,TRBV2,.,CASSGGTGNEKLFF,TGTGCCAGCAGTGGCGGGACCGGGAATGAAAAACTGTTTTTT
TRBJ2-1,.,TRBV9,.,CASSVERTAYNEQFF,TGTGCCAGCAGCGTGGAAAGGACAGCTTACAATGAGCAGTTCTTC
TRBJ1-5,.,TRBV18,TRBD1,CASSADRMSNQPQHF,TGTGCCAGCTCAGCGGACAGGATGAGCAATCAGCCCCAGCATTTT
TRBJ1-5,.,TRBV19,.,CASSTGAGWPQHF,TGTGCCAGTAGTACGGGGGCGGGATGGCCCCAGCATTTT
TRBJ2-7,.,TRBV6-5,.,CASSRWAGSYEQYF,TGTGCCAGCAGCCGCTGGGCGGGCTCCTACGAGCAGTACTTC
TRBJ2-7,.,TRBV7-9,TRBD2,CASNGRQGEYEQYF,TGTGCCAGCAACGGGAGGCAGGGCGAATACGAGCAGTACTTC
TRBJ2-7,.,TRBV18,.,CASSSGTYEQYF,TGTGCCAGCTCTTCCGGGACCTACGAGCAGTACTTC
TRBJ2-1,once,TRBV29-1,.,CSVGGAPYGSNEQFF,TGCAGCGTAGGGGGGGCTCCATACGGATCCAATGAGCAGTTCTTC
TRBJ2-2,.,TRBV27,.,CASSLGRGRGLTGELFF,TGTGCCAGCAGTTTGGGCCGGGGAAGGGGACTCACCGGGGAGCTGTTTTTT
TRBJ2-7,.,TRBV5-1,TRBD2,CASSRTGLAGGISYEQYF,TGCGCCAGCAGCCGAACGGGACTAGCGGGAGGGATCTCCTACGAGCAGTACTTC
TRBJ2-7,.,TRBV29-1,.,CSVLLQGSYEQYF,TGCAGCGTACTCCTTCAGGGATCCTACGAGCAGTACTTC
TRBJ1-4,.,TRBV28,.,CASSSPFPRADEKLFF,TGTGCCAGCAGTTCACCCTTCCCCAGGGCGGATGAAAAACTGTTTTTT
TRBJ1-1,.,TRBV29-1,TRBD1,CSGKGQMNTEAFF,TGCAGCGGGAAGGGACAGATGAACACTGAAGCTTTCTTT
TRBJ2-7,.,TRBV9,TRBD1,CASSGGQGFTEQYF,TGTGCCAGCAGCGGGGGACAGGGGTTTACCGAGCAGTACTTC
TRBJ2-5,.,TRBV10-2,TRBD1,CASSESRDRVTQYF,TGCGCCAGCAGTGAGTCCCGGGACAGGGTGACCCAGTACTTC
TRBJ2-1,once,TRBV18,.,CASRDSTSSYNEQFF,TGTGCCAGTCGGGACTCAACTAGCTCCTACAATGAGCAGTTCTTC
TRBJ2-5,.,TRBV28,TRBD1,CASSLGDRAPGTQYF,TGTGCCAGCAGTTTAGGGGACAGGGCCCCCGGGACCCAGTACTTC
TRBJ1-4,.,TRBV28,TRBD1,CASSWRTGRKLFF,TGTGCCAGCAGTTGGAGGACAGGGAGAAAACTGTTTTTT
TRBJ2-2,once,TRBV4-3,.,CASSHRTPGEATGELFF,TGCGCCAGCAGCCACCGAACCCCGGGAGAGGCCACCGGGGAGCTGTTTTTT
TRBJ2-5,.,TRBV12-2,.,CASRFPWPLQGTGETQYF,TGTGCAAGTCGCTTTCCCTGGCCCCTACAGGGTACGGGGGAGACCCAGTACTTC
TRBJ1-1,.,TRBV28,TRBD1,CASSLRAGGMNTEAFF,TGTGCCAGCAGTTTAAGGGCAGGGGGGATGAACACTGAAGCTTTCTTT
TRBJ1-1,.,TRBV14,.,CASMGTPARAFF,TGTGCCAGCATGGGGACTCCGGCGCGAGCTTTCTTT
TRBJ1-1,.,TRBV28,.,CASSFYGQSLNTEAFF,TGTGCCAGCAGTTTTTATGGACAGAGCCTGAACACTGAAGCTTTCTTT